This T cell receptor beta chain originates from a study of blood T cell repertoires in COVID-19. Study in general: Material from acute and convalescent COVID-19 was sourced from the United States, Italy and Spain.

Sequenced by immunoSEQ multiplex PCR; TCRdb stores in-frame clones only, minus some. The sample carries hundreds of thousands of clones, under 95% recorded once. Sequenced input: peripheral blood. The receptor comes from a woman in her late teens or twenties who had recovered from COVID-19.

The DNA of the CDR3 is TGTGCCAGCAGCCGAACAGGGGGCAAATATCAGCCCCAGCATTTT. Protein product: CASSRTGGKYQPQHF. The V call is TRBV9, the J call TRBJ1-5; 9 bases are a match to TRBD1. The J segment lost 5 bases and the V segment lost 4 bases, leaving 7 bases of the junction unmatched. This CDR3 spans 15 amino acids. Per the germline V gene, CDR1 is SGDLS and CDR2 is YYNGEE.